The 5 T cell receptor beta chains given below trace back to one sample, sequenced in a study of technical replicates of blood from a few donors. Clones were read by immunoSEQ multiplex PCR, and TCRdb kept only the in-frame ones, dropping some. This sample has 99,000 or so clones; 95% occur once, and the top ten carry more than 0.2%. Source material: T cells isolated from PBMCs. The receptors here all came from a human donor in good health.

The V call is TRBV9, the J call TRBJ1-4; 9 bases fit TRBD1. Germline values: CDR1 SGDLS, CDR2 YYNGEE. J was trimmed by 7 bases and V by 0 bases; bases with no gene match: 4. The CDR3 totals 15 residues. The CDR3, as DNA: TGTGCCAGCAGCGTAGGAACAGGGGGCGGTGAAAAACTGTTTTTT. The encoded protein is CASSVGTGGGEKLFF.

The chain combines TRBV6-6 with TRBJ1-2; D ambiguous. CDR1 and CDR2 from the germline V gene are MNHNY and SVGAGI (reference sequence). The CDR3 consists of 12 residues. V was pared by 10 bases and J by 5 bases, with 14 bases between. The CDR3 sequence is CATGPVLYGYTF. As DNA, the CDR3 is TGTGCCACCGGTCCCGTCCTATATGGCTACACCTTC.

V usage is TRBV28 and J usage is TRBJ2-5; 9 positions agree with TRBD1. Germline CDR1 and CDR2: MDHEN and SYDVKM. V gave up 2 bases and J gave up 5 bases; unmatched junction bases: 6. The CDR3 has 15 residues. CDR3 nucleotides: TGTGCCAGCAGTTTACCGGGACAGGGCAGGGAGACCCAGTACTTC. As protein: CASSLPGQGRETQYF.

The rearrangement links TRBV6-5 to TRBJ2-3; unclear D gene. Germline V CDR1 and CDR2: MNHEY, SVGAGI. The CDR3 loop spans 14 amino acids. With 0 bases removed from V and 1 base from J, the gap between germline ends came to 5 bases. CDR3 sequence: CASSYSAGTDTQYF. The CDR3 nucleotides read TGTGCCAGCAGTTACTCAGCTGGCACAGATACGCAGTATTTT.

The chain has TRBV28 and TRBJ2-6, with 7 nucleotides matching TRBD1. The germline V gene encodes CDR1 MDHEN and CDR2 SYDVKM. The CDR3 totals 16 residues. The V gene end was trimmed by 1 base and the J gene end by 2 bases; junction bases not matched to a gene: 2. The CDR3 DNA reads TGTGCCAGCAGTTTATTTCAGGGGGCTGGGGCCAACGTCCTGACTTTC. It is translated as CASSLFQGAGANVLTF.